The subject of this entry is one T cell receptor beta chain. The antigen is not known. The entry originates in a study of radiotherapy plus CTLA-4 blockade in lung cancer. The overall study: For approximately 19% of patients, objective responses occurred, and around 31% had disease control. General observations from the study: Peripheral blood showed expansion of tumor-derived TCR clones after radiotherapy and ipilimumab. The best predictor of response was reported to be early blood T cell clone dynamics, with interferon-beta.

The assay was immunoSEQ multiplex PCR, and TCRdb's table has in-frame clones only and misses some. In the table there are about 59,000 clones, 65% to 80% of which are singletons. Alongside CTLA-4 blockade with ipilimumab, patients with chemo-refractory metastatic non-small-cell lung cancer received focal radiation. The CDR3 has 16 amino acids. V lost 7 bases and J lost 0, with 15 bases in between. The material was peripheral blood, obtained from a patient treated with radiotherapy plus ipilimumab. The origin of this receptor is a human donor with non-small cell lung cancer whose response to radiotherapy plus ipilimumab could not be evaluated. V gene TRBV23-1 combines with J gene TRBJ2-2; tentative D call: TRBD1 (6 bases). TRBV23-1 is an ORF, with its function uncertain. Written as DNA, the CDR3 is TGCGCCAGCAATGCGGCGTGGGGGCCGAACACCGGGGAGCTGTTTTTT. As protein: CASNAAWGPNTGELFF.